A selection of T cell receptor beta chains follows, all from one sample in a study of T cell responses to AZD1222 COVID-19 vaccine. Data came from immunoSEQ multiplex PCR; TCRdb stores just in-frame clones and leaves some out. This sample has fewer than 100,000 clones, with 88% found just once. This sample comprised peripheral blood, obtained 28 days after the second AZD1222 dose. These receptor sequences come from an adult who received the AZD1222 COVID-19 vaccine. The CDR3 runs from the conserved cysteine through the conserved F or W. Fields, in order: D gene, J gene, V gene, CDR3 protein. D genes are given only for firm matches.

d_gene: -
j_gene: TRBJ1-5
v_gene: TRBV2
CDR3aa: CASSPGARDQPQHF

d_gene: -
j_gene: TRBJ1-1
v_gene: TRBV3-1/TRBV3-2
CDR3aa: CASSSMETEAFF

d_gene: -
j_gene: TRBJ1-5
v_gene: TRBV10-3
CDR3aa: CAIGRFNQPQHF

d_gene: -
j_gene: TRBJ1-5
v_gene: TRBV28
CDR3aa: CASSLQGPRQPQHF

d_gene: -
j_gene: TRBJ1-3
v_gene: TRBV3-1/TRBV3-2
CDR3aa: CASRPGNSGNTIYF

d_gene: -
j_gene: TRBJ2-5
v_gene: TRBV19
CDR3aa: CASSGQETQYF

d_gene: TRBD2
j_gene: TRBJ2-1
v_gene: TRBV4-2
CDR3aa: CASSQGPVIAGYNEQFF

d_gene: -
j_gene: TRBJ1-3
v_gene: TRBV6-5
CDR3aa: CASRLIGGSGNTIYF

d_gene: -
j_gene: TRBJ1-1
v_gene: TRBV30
CDR3aa: CAWSVRGALEAFF

d_gene: -
j_gene: TRBJ1-2
v_gene: TRBV10-3
CDR3aa: CAISDRGQGSYGYTF

d_gene: -
j_gene: TRBJ1-4
v_gene: TRBV30
CDR3aa: CAWSTGRANEKLFF

d_gene: TRBD2
j_gene: TRBJ2-1
v_gene: TRBV12-3/TRBV12-4
CDR3aa: CASSLLAGFKFF

d_gene: -
j_gene: TRBJ1-2
v_gene: TRBV25-1
CDR3aa: CASSDMGGYGYTF

d_gene: -
j_gene: TRBJ1-6
v_gene: TRBV6-5
CDR3aa: CASSLSGPRNSPLHF

d_gene: -
j_gene: TRBJ1-5
v_gene: TRBV3-1/TRBV3-2
CDR3aa: CASSRDPYGQGQPQHF

d_gene: TRBD1
j_gene: TRBJ2-7
v_gene: TRBV7-8
CDR3aa: CASSLRTGASSADSYEQYF

d_gene: -
j_gene: TRBJ1-3
v_gene: TRBV28
CDR3aa: CASSGGILLNGNTIYF

d_gene: -
j_gene: TRBJ2-1
v_gene: TRBV28
CDR3aa: CASGDTLLYNEQFF

d_gene: TRBD2
j_gene: TRBJ2-1
v_gene: TRBV11-2
CDR3aa: CASSLGATSGKMTYNEQFF